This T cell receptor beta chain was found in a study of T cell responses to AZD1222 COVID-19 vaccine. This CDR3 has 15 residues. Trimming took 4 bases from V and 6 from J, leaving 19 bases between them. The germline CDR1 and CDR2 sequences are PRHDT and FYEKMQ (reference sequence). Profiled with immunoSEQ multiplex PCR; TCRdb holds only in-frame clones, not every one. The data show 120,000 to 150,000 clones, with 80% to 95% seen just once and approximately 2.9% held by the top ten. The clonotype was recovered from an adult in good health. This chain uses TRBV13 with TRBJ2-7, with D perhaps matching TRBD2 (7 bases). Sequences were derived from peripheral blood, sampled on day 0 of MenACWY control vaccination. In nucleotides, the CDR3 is TGTGCCAGCAGCTCGACCCGGGGGGCGGGTTTCGAGCAGTACTTC. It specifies CASSSTRGAGFEQYF.